This record concerns one TCR beta chain sequence. Its antigen is unidentified. Trimming at V came to 5 bases and at J to 3 bases, leaving 8 bases not matched to a gene. Germline values: CDR1 MNHNY, CDR2 SVGAGI (reference sequence). This CDR3 comprises 17 residues. Anti-CD3/anti-CD28 beads served as a nonspecific positive control stimulus. Responding CD4+ T cells were sorted by upregulation of both CD40 ligand and CD69. This record belongs to a study of persistence of HIV-infected CD4 T cells. Notes on the study in general: Degenerate expanded CDR3beta sequences were enriched among CMV- and Gag-responding cells. Proviral oligoclonality tracked with TCR oligoclonality within the same sorted cells.

The immunoSEQ assay was version 4, run in survey mode. Assay: immunoSEQ multiplex PCR; the TCRdb copy retains only in-frame clones and omits some. The sample contains some 40,000 clones, roughly 90% of which appear only once. This TCR was sampled from an adult man with HIV who was CMV-seropositive. The chain carries TRBV6-6 and TRBJ2-1, with 12 bases lining up with TRBD2. Here the sequenced sample was CD4+ T cells sorted from PBMCs after approximately 19-hour stimulation, taken from a patient who received antiretroviral therapy. This chain's CDR3 is CASSPNKLAGGYNEQFF. CDR3 in DNA: TGTGCCAGCAGTCCCAACAAACTAGCGGGGGGCTACAATGAGCAGTTCTTC.